This TCR beta chain was profiled in a study of tumor-infiltrating lymphocytes in glioblastoma multiforme. As concerns this clonotype: The antigen is unknown. One end of the junction is discordant with germline, which a read error may explain.

Multiple V-beta primers and a C-beta primer amplified TCRB from RNA. One entry per CDR3 protein, called by TCRdb with MiXCR from the multiplex PCR reads. The sample includes about 11,000 distinct CDR3 sequences, roughly 70% of them seen just once. The CDR3 has 13 amino acids. Germline CDR1 and CDR2: SGHNT and YENEEA. Study-level results: RNA-based TCR sequencing may distort clone frequencies, since cells carry unequal TCR transcript numbers.

The chain is built from TRBV11-3 and TRBJ2-7; D remains unclear. The sequence derives from a male donor with glioblastoma. Material for sequencing was brain tumor tissue. In DNA, the CDR3 is TGTGCCAGTAACCTATCCATGGGTTACGAGGAGTACTTC. Amino acids: CASNLSMGYEEYF.